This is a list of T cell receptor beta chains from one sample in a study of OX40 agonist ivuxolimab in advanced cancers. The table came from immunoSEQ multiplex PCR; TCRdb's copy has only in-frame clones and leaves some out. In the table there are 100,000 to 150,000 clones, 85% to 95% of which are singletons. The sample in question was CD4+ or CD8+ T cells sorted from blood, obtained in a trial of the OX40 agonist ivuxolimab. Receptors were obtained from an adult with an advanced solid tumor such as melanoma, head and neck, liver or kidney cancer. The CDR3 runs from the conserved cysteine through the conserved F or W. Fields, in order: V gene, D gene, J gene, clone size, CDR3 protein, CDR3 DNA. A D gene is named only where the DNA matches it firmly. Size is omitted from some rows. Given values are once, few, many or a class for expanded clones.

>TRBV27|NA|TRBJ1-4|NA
CASSPPVRVGGEKLFF
TGTGCCAGCAGTCCACCCGTCCGGGTGGGAGGAGAAAAACTGTTTTTT
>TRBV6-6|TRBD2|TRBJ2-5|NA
CASTPSAGAPATQYF
TGTGCCAGCACCCCCAGCGCGGGAGCCCCCGCGACCCAGTACTTC
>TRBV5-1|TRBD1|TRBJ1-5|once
CASSLTGGGQPQHF
TGCGCCAGCAGCCTTACAGGGGGAGGACAGCCCCAGCATTTT
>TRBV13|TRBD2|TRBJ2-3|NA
CASSLEVGLGADTQYF
TGTGCCAGCAGCTTAGAGGTCGGACTAGGGGCAGATACGCAGTATTTT
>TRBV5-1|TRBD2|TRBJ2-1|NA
CASSLVASGSDEQFF
TGCGCCAGCAGCTTGGTGGCTAGCGGGAGCGATGAGCAGTTCTTC
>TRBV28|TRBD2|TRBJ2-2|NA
CASRISGVNTGELFF
TGTGCCAGCAGGATTAGCGGGGTTAACACCGGGGAGCTGTTTTTT
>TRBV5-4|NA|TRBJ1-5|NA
CASSRGAGEDQPQHF
TGTGCCAGCAGCCGGGGGGCAGGGGAGGATCAGCCCCAGCATTTT
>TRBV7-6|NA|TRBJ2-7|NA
CASSSPAAGSYEQYF
TGTGCCAGCAGCTCGCCGGCTGCGGGCTCCTACGAGCAGTACTTC
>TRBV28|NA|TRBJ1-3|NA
CASRTALSGNTIYF
TGTGCCAGCCGTACTGCCCTCTCTGGAAACACCATATATTTT
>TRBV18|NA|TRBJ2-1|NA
CASSEGSYNEQFF
TGTGCCAGCTCGGAGGGGTCCTACAATGAGCAGTTCTTC
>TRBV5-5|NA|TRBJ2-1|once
CASGEAYNEQFF
TGTGCCAGTGGAGAGGCCTACAATGAGCAGTTCTTC
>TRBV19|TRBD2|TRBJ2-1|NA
CASSDPRQTSGRVYNEQFF
TGTGCCAGTAGTGATCCACGCCAAACTAGCGGGAGGGTTTACAATGAGCAGTTCTTC
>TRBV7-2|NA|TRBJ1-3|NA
CASSLGAGLGSIYF
TGTGCCAGCAGCTTAGGGGCTGGGCTGGGCTCCATATATTTT
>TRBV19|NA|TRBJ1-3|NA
CASKDGRLSGNTIYF
TGTGCCAGTAAAGATGGACGTCTCTCTGGAAACACCATATATTTT
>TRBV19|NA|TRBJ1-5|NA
CASSIDLSQPQHF
TGTGCCAGTAGTATAGATCTTTCTCAGCCCCAGCATTTT
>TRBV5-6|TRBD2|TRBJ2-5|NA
CASSLTSGETQYF
TGTGCCAGCAGCCTTACTAGCGGAGAGACCCAGTACTTC
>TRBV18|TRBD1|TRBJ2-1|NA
CASSPGTGDYNEQFF
TGTGCCAGCTCACCCGGGACAGGGGATTACAATGAGCAGTTCTTC
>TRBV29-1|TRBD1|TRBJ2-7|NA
CSVGEDRGGRLLYEQYF
TGCAGCGTTGGAGAGGACAGGGGTGGACGTCTTCTCTACGAGCAGTACTTC
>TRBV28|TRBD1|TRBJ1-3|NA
CASSSGTGGSGNTIYF
TGTGCCAGCAGTTCCGGGACAGGGGGCTCTGGAAACACCATATATTTT
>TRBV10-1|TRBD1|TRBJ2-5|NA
CASSERPPGTGGPYQETQYF
TGCGCCAGCAGTGAGAGACCTCCGGGGACAGGGGGCCCGTACCAAGAGACCCAGTACTTC
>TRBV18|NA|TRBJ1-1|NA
CASSPLKNTEAFF
TGTGCCAGCTCACCACTGAAAAACACTGAAGCTTTCTTT
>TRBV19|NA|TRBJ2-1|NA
CASSVPQGWPNEQFF
TGTGCCAGTAGTGTGCCCCAGGGTTGGCCCAATGAGCAGTTCTTC
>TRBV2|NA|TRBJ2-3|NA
CASSEATGQYF
TGTGCCAGCAGTGAAGCTACGGGGCAGTATTTT
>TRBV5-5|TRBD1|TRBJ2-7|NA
CASSSQDRETGEQYF
TGTGCCAGCAGCTCACAAGACAGGGAGACTGGGGAGCAGTACTTC
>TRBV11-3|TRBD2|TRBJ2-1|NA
CASSLTSGTNEQFF
TGTGCCAGCAGCTTAACTAGCGGGACCAATGAGCAGTTCTTC
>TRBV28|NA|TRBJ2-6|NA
CASSLQSAGANVLTF
TGTGCCAGCAGTTTGCAGTCCGCCGGGGCCAACGTCCTGACTTTC
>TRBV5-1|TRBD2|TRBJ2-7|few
CASSFLAGPSYEQYF
TGCGCCAGCAGCTTCCTAGCGGGCCCATCCTACGAGCAGTACTTC
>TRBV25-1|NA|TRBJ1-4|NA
CASSEFRNEKLFF
TGTGCCAGCAGTGAATTCCGGAATGAAAAACTGTTTTTT
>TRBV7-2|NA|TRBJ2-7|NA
CASSLPGVSYEQYF
TGTGCCAGCAGCTTGCCGGGTGTCTCCTACGAGCAGTACTTC
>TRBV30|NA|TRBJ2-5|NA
CAFASDQTQYF
TGTGCCTTCGCCTCCGACCAGACCCAGTACTTC
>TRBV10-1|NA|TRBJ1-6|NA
CAADRQKRYSPLHF
TGCGCCGCCGACCGACAAAAACGCTATTCACCCCTCCACTTT
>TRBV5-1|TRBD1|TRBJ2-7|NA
CASSFGQGAISTYEQYF
TGCGCCAGCAGCTTTGGACAGGGGGCTATATCCACCTACGAGCAGTACTTC
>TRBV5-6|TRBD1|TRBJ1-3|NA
CASSSQGAGNTIYF
TGTGCCAGCAGCTCCCAGGGGGCAGGAAACACCATATATTTT
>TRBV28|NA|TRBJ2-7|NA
CASSFFHEQYF
TGTGCCAGCAGCTTCTTCCACGAGCAGTACTTC
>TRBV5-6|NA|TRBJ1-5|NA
CASSLWGVGQPQHF
TGTGCCAGCAGCTTGTGGGGGGTGGGGCAGCCCCAGCATTTT
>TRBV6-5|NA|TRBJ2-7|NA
CASRANPYEQYF
TGTGCCAGCAGGGCAAACCCCTACGAGCAGTACTTC
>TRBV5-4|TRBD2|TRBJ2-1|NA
CASSLDPSGRVYNEQFF
TGTGCCAGCAGCTTGGACCCTAGCGGGAGGGTTTACAATGAGCAGTTCTTC
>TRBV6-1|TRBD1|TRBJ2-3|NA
CASTGQGAYTQYF
TGTGCCAGCACCGGACAGGGCGCCTATACGCAGTATTTT
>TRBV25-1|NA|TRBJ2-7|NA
CASSAAKGSEQYF
TGTGCCAGCAGTGCTGCCAAGGGGTCCGAGCAGTACTTC
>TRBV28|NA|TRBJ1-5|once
CASSGGLGGNQPQHF
TGTGCCAGCAGTGGGGGGTTAGGTGGCAATCAGCCCCAGCATTTT
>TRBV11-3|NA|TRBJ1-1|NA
CASSLGGGVNTEAFF
TGTGCCAGCAGCTTAGGGGGTGGTGTGAACACTGAAGCTTTCTTT
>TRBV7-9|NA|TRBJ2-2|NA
CASSLTTGELFF
TGTGCCAGCAGCTTAACGACCGGGGAGCTGTTTTTT
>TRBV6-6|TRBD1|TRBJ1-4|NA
CASTQGQGGKLFF
TGTGCCAGCACCCAAGGACAGGGGGGAAAACTGTTTTTT
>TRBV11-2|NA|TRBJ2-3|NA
CASSFVSGVTDTQYF
TGTGCCAGCAGCTTTGTTTCGGGAGTGACAGATACGCAGTATTTT
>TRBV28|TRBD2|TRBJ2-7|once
CASSLKLTSGRLEQYF
TGTGCCAGCAGTTTAAAATTGACTAGCGGGAGGCTGGAGCAGTACTTC